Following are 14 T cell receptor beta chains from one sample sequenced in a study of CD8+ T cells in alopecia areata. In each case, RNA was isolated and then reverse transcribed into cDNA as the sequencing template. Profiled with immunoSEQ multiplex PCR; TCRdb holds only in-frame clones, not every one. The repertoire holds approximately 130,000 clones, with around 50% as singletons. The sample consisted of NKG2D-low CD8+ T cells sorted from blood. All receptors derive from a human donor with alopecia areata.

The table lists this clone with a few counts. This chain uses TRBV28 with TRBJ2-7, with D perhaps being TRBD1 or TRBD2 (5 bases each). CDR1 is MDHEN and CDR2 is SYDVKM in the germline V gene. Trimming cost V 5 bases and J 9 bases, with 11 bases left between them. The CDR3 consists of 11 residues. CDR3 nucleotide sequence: TGTGCCAGCAGTGGGGGTGGAAGGCAGTACTTC. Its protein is CASSGGGRQYF.

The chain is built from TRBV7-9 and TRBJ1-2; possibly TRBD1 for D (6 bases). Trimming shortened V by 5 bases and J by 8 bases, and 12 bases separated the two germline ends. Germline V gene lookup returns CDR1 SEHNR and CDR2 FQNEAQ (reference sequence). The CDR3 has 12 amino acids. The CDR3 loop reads CASSPHRDGYTF. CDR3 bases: TGTGCCAGCAGCCCACACAGGGACGGCTACACCTTC.

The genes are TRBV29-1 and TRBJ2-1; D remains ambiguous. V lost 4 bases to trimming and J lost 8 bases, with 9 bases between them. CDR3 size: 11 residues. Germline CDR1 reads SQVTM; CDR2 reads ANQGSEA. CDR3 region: CSVGYSDEQFF. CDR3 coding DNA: TGCAGCGTTGGGTACAGTGATGAGCAGTTCTTC.

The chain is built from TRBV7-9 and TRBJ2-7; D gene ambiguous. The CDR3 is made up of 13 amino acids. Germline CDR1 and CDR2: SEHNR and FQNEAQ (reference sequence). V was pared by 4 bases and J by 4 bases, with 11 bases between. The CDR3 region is CASSYSGNYEQYF. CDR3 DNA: TGTGCCAGCAGCTACTCGGGCAATTACGAGCAGTACTTC.

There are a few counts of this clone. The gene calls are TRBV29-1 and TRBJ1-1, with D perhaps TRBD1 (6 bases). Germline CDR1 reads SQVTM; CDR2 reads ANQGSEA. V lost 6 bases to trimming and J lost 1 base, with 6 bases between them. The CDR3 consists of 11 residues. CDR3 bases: TGCAGCGTGGACAGGAACACTGAAGCTTTCTTT. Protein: CSVDRNTEAFF.

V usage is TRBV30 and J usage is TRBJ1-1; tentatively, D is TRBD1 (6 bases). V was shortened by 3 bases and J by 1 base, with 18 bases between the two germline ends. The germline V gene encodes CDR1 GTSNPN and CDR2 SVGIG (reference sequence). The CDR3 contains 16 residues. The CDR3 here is CAWRGAMGRENTEAFF. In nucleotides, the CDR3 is TGTGCCTGGAGGGGGGCTATGGGCAGAGAGAACACTGAAGCTTTCTTT.

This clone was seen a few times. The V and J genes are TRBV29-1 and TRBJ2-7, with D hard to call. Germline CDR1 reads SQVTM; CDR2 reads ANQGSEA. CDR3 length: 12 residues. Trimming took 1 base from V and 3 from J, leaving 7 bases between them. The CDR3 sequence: CSVEAENYEQYF. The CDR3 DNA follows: TGCAGCGTTGAAGCCGAAAACTACGAGCAGTACTTC.

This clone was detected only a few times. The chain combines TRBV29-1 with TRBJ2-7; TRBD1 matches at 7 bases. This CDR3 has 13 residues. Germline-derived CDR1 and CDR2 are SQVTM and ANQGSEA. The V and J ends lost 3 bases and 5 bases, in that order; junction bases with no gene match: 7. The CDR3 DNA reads TGCAGCGTTGACGACAGGGAAAAACACGAGCAGTACTTC. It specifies CSVDDREKHEQYF.

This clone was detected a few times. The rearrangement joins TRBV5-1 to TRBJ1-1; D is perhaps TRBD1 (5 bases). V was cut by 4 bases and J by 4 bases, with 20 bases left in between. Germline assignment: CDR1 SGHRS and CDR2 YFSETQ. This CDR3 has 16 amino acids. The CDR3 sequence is CASSRGSDYVGTEAFF. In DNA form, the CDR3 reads TGCGCCAGCAGCCGGGGGTCGGACTATGTGGGCACTGAAGCTTTCTTT.

Here the CDR3 reads CSVVLNEQFF. The CDR3 DNA is TGCAGCGTTGTACTCAATGAGCAGTTCTTC. The rearrangement uses TRBV29-1 and TRBJ2-1, with D uncertain. Germline V CDR1 and CDR2: SQVTM, ANQGSEA. The CDR3 is made up of 10 amino acids. With 4 bases removed from V and 6 bases from J, the gap between germline ends came to 4 bases.

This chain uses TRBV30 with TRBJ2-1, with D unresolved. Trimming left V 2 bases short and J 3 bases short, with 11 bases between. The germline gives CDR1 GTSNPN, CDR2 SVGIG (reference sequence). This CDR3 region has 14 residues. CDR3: CAWSRAANYNEQFF. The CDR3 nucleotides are TGTGCCTGGAGTAGGGCGGCCAACTACAATGAGCAGTTCTTC. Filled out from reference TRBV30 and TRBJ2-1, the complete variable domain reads SQTIHQWPATLVQPVGSPLSLECTVEGTSNPNLYWYRQAAGRGLQLLFYSVGIGQISSEVPQNLSASRPQDRQFILSSKKLLLSDSGFYLCAWSRAANYNEQFFGPGTRLTVL.

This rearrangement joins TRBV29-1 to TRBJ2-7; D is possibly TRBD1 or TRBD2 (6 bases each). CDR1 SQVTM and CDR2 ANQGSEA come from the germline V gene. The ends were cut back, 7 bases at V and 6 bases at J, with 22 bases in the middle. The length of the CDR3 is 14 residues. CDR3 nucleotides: TGCAGCGGATCTGGGGGGCAGCTGCCGACCGAGCAGTACTTC. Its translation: CSGSGGQLPTEQYF.

The CDR3 DNA is TGTGCCTGGACTCCACCGGGGCAGGGTTACGAGCAGTACTTC. It specifies CAWTPPGQGYEQYF. This sequence joins TRBV30 and TRBJ2-7; D possibly uses TRBD1 or TRBD2 (5 bases each). Germline V CDR1 and CDR2: GTSNPN, SVGIG (reference sequence). This CDR3 is 14 amino acids long. Trimming shortened V by 4 bases and J by 4 bases, and 17 bases separated the two germline ends.

The chain's CDR3 is CASSMGLAGAPYEQYF. Here the CDR3 DNA reads TGTGCCAGTAGTATGGGGCTAGCGGGAGCCCCCTACGAGCAGTACTTC. V is TRBV19 and J is TRBJ2-7; 10 nucleotides match TRBD2. This CDR3 spans 16 amino acids. The V segment lost 3 bases and the J segment 2 bases; nucleotides outside the gene matches: 7. Per the germline V gene, CDR1 is LNHDA and CDR2 is SQIVND (reference sequence).